This TCR beta chain comes out of a study of cytomegalovirus exposure and HLA in healthy donors. The study's findings and limits: The authors enumerated over 150 TCR beta chains as linked to cytomegalovirus. TCR beta sequences reportedly predicted most subjects' HLA-A and HLA-B alleles accurately.

Concerning this clone: What it binds is unknown. An end of the junction differs from the germline gene, which may be a read error.

It was with 60 Vbeta and 13 Jbeta primers that the PCR ran. Only in-frame clones appear in the TCRdb table, and some are missing; sequencing was by immunoSEQ multiplex PCR. The sample carries approximately 200,000 clones, 60% to 85% recorded once. The CDR3 runs 15 residues. The V gene's germline CDR1 is MDHEN and CDR2 SYDVKM. Sequenced sample: PBMCs. This TCR was sampled from a woman under 30 in good health and CMV-seronegative. V gene TRBV28 combines with J gene TRBJ2-1; 7 nucleotides match TRBD2. The CDR3 nucleotides are TGTGCCAGCAGTCTATGGACTAGTGGCTACAATGAGCAGTTCTTC. It specifies CASSLWTSGYNEQFF.